The rows below give T cell receptor beta chains drawn from one sample of a study of T cells in Graves' hyperthyroidism and ophthalmopathy. TCRdb reprocessed the multiplex PCR reads with MiXCR, giving one entry per CDR3 protein. Seen here are around 420,000 distinct CDR3 sequences, around 14% observed once, and the top ten hold almost 8%. Sequencing was performed on blood. The receptors were sampled from a woman younger than 35 with Graves' hyperthyroidism. Each CDR3 is given with its conserved first and last residue. D genes are given only for firm matches. Clone size, where shown, is once, few, many, or a class for clones that have expanded.

>TRBJ2-3|many|TRBD2|TRBV20-1
TGCAGTGCTAGGAATAGCGGGGGTAGAGATACGCAGTATTTT
CSARNSGGRDTQYF
>TRBJ2-7|many|TRBD2|TRBV20-1
TGCAGTGCTAGGGGACTAGCGGGAGGTGTGGGGGACGAGCAGTACTTC
CSARGLAGGVGDEQYF
>TRBJ1-1|NA|NA|TRBV12-3/TRBV12-4
TGTGCCAGCAGTTGGGGGATGGGGACCACTGAAGCTTTCTTT
CASSWGMGTTEAFF
>TRBJ2-7|many|TRBD2|TRBV4-2
TGTGCCAGCAAGAAAGAGCGGGGGACCTACGAGCAGTACTTC
CASKKERGTYEQYF
>TRBJ1-2|many|NA|TRBV7-2
TGTGCCAGCAGCTTAGGCCCCGGCACCGTCTATGGCTACACCTTC
CASSLGPGTVYGYTF
>TRBJ2-1|many|NA|TRBV3-1
TGTGCCAGCAGCCAAGAAAGGGCCGGGCGATCCTACAATGAGCAGTTCTTC
CASSQERAGRSYNEQFF
>TRBJ2-1|NA|NA|TRBV29-1
TGCAGCGTTGGGCAGGGGGGAAATGAGCAGTTCTTC
CSVGQGGNEQFF
>TRBJ2-3|NA|TRBD2|TRBV6-2/TRBV6-3
TGTGCCAGCAGTCACCCGGATTCGCAGCGGGAGGGCCGAGAAGATACGCAGTATTTT
CASSHPDSQREGREDTQYF
>TRBJ1-2|NA|NA|TRBV20-1
TGCAGTGCTAGAGAGGCAGGGAGCTATGGCTACACCTTC
CSAREAGSYGYTF
>TRBJ2-5|NA|NA|TRBV5-4
TGTGCCAGCAGCATTAACGGTGAATGGTACTTC
CASSINGEWYF
>TRBJ2-5|NA|TRBD2|TRBV27
TGTGCCAGCAGTCCCCACACTAGCGGGGGGGCCCGGGAGACCCAGTACTTC
CASSPHTSGGARETQYF
>TRBJ1-5|NA|NA|TRBV10-1
TGCGCCAGCAGTGATCCGAAAACCCTCTCGAGTCAGCCCCAGCATTTT
CASSDPKTLSSQPQHF
>TRBJ2-7|NA|TRBD2|TRBV6-1
TGTGCCAGCAGTTTTAGTAGCGGGGGAACCTACGAGCAGTACTTC
CASSFSSGGTYEQYF
>TRBJ1-2|many|TRBD1|TRBV28
TGTGCCAGCAGTTTTCAGGGGGCAACTGATGGCTACACCTTC
CASSFQGATDGYTF
>TRBJ2-1|many|NA|TRBV5-7
TGTGCCAGCAGCTGTGGACTGGTATACAATGAGCAGTTCTTC
CASSCGLVYNEQFF
>TRBJ1-1|NA|TRBD1|TRBV19
TGTGCCAGTAGTATCACGGGAACAGGGGGCACTTTCTTT
CASSITGTGGTFF
>TRBJ1-6|many|TRBD1|TRBV4-2
TGTGCCAGCAGCCAGCGGGACAGTTCACCCCTCCACTTT
CASSQRDSSPLHF
>TRBJ1-6|many|NA|TRBV7-6
TGTGCCAGCAGCCCGACGGGCGCGTGGTCACCCCTCCACTTT
CASSPTGAWSPLHF
>TRBJ2-3|many|TRBD2|TRBV28
TGTGCCAGCAGTTCCGCTAGCGGTAGCACAGATACGCAGTATTTT
CASSSASGSTDTQYF
>TRBJ2-3|few|TRBD2|TRBV9
TGTGCCAGCAGCGACCCTAGCGGGGTCACAGATACGCAGTATTTT
CASSDPSGVTDTQYF
>TRBJ2-2|many|NA|TRBV18
TGTGCCAGCTCCCTCCAGGACAGTAACACCGGGGAGCTGTTTTTT
CASSLQDSNTGELFF
>TRBJ2-1|many|NA|TRBV7-2
TGTGCCAGCAGCTTAGGCGCTCTTAACAATGAGCAGTTCTTC
CASSLGALNNEQFF
>TRBJ2-5|once|NA|TRBV7-2
TGTGCCAGCAGCTTATGGGGGGGGGCGCAAGAGACCCAGTACTTC
CASSLWGGAQETQYF
>TRBJ2-2|NA|NA|TRBV15
TGTGCCACCAGGGACACTCCGAACACCGGGGAGCTGTTTTTT
CATRDTPNTGELFF
>TRBJ1-2|many|NA|TRBV24-1
TGTGCCACCAGTGATTCTGTCCGAGGAAACTATGGCTACACCTTC
CATSDSVRGNYGYTF
>TRBJ2-4|few|TRBD2|TRBV2
TGTGCCAGCAGCGATGACAGCGGGGCAGCCCAAAACATTCAGTACTTC
CASSDDSGAAQNIQYF
>TRBJ2-3|NA|NA|TRBV30
TGTGCCTGGAGTGATAATGCAGATACGCAGTATTTT
CAWSDNADTQYF
>TRBJ2-7|NA|NA|TRBV28
TGTGCCAGCAGGGTACCTCTCGGTTACGAGCAGTACTTC
CASRVPLGYEQYF
>TRBJ2-1|many|TRBD2|TRBV9
TGTGCCAGCAGCGTAGTCGCGGGAGGGCCAGAGAATGAGCAGTTCTTC
CASSVVAGGPENEQFF
>TRBJ2-7|many|NA|TRBV6-1
TGTGCCAGCATTGCAGCCACCTACGAGCAGTACTTC
CASIAATYEQYF
>TRBJ2-6|NA|NA|TRBV30
TGTGCCTGGAGGCACCACTCTGGGGCCAACGTCCTGACTTTC
CAWRHHSGANVLTF
>TRBJ2-1|many|NA|TRBV4-1
TGCGCCAGCAGCCTCGGGGGTGAGGGTGACAATGAGCAGTTCTTC
CASSLGGEGDNEQFF
>TRBJ2-7|many|NA|TRBV5-1
TGCGCCAGCAGCTTGGGAGCGGACCCTTCGGCCGAGCAGTACTTC
CASSLGADPSAEQYF
>TRBJ2-7|many|NA|TRBV11-3
TGTGCCAGCAGCCCGCTTGGGGGGCACGATGGGGAGCAGTACTTC
CASSPLGGHDGEQYF
>TRBJ2-3|many|NA|TRBV7-6
TGTGCCAGCAGCTTATGGAGTGGTCCCACAACGGGCACAGATACGCAGTATTTT
CASSLWSGPTTGTDTQYF
>TRBJ1-1|NA|TRBD1|TRBV25-1
TGTGCCAGCAGTGGCCGGGACAGGGGGATCACTGAAGCTTTCTTT
CASSGRDRGITEAFF
>TRBJ1-1|many|NA|TRBV30
TGTGCCTGGAGGCTCGGCGACAGTTACACTGAAGCTTTCTTT
CAWRLGDSYTEAFF
>TRBJ2-2|NA|TRBD1|TRBV5-1
TGCGCCAGCAGCAAACCCGGGACAGGGGTCACCGGGGAGCTGTTTTTT
CASSKPGTGVTGELFF
>TRBJ2-5|many|NA|TRBV9
TGTGCCAGCAGCGGCGGGGCCCTCGGGCAAGAGACCCAGTACTTC
CASSGGALGQETQYF
>TRBJ1-1|many|NA|TRBV28
TGTGCCAGCAGTTTCACTGAAGGCACTGAAGCTTTCTTT
CASSFTEGTEAFF
>TRBJ1-2|many|NA|TRBV29-1
TGCAGCGTCGTGACAGGAGAAGGTGGCTACACCTTC
CSVVTGEGGYTF
>TRBJ1-1|many|NA|TRBV10-3
TGTGCCATAGGGGACCCGGGCACTGAAGCTTTCTTT
CAIGDPGTEAFF
>TRBJ1-5|NA|TRBD1|TRBV6-2/TRBV6-3
TGTGCCACCAGGGGGGGGAATCAGCCCCAGCATTTT
CATRGGNQPQHF
>TRBJ1-1|few|NA|TRBV20-1
TGCAGTGCTAGAGTGCAGGAGGACACTGAAGCTTTCTTT
CSARVQEDTEAFF
>TRBJ2-1|many|NA|TRBV19
TGTGCCAGTAGTATGTGGACAGAGAACAATGAGCAGTTCTTC
CASSMWTENNEQFF
>TRBJ2-1|many|TRBD1|TRBV20-1
TGCAGTGTTACACCCCGGACAGGGTCGCCGAATGAGCAGTTCTTC
CSVTPRTGSPNEQFF
>TRBJ2-1|many|TRBD2|TRBV18
TGTGCCAGCTCGCGGACTAGCGGGGGCGATGAGCAGTTCTTC
CASSRTSGGDEQFF
>TRBJ2-1|few|TRBD1|TRBV7-6
TGTGCCAGCAGCCGCCAAGACAGGGACAATGAGCAGTTCTTC
CASSRQDRDNEQFF
>TRBJ1-4|NA|NA|TRBV10-3
TGTGCCATCAGTGAATTCGCAGGGGATACTAATGAAAAACTGTTTTTT
CAISEFAGDTNEKLFF
>TRBJ2-1|many|NA|TRBV2
TGTGCCAGCAGGGGGATTGACAATGAGCAGTTCTTC
CASRGIDNEQFF